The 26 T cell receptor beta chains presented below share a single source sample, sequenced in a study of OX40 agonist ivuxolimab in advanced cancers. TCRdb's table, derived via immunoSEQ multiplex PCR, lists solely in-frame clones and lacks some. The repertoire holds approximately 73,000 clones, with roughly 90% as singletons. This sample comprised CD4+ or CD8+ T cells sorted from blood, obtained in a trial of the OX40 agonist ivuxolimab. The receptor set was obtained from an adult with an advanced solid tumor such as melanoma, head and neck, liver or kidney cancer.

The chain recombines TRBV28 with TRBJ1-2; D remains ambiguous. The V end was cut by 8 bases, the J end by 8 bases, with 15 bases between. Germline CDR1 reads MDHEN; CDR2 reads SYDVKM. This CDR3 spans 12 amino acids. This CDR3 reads CASGPGSWGYTF. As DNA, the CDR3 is TGTGCCAGCGGGCCCGGCTCGTGGGGCTACACCTTC.

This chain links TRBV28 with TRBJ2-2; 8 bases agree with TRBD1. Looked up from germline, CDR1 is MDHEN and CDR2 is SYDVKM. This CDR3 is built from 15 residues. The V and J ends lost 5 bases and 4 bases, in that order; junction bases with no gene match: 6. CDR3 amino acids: CASSPTGAGTGELFF. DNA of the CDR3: TGTGCCAGCAGTCCGACAGGGGCGGGCACCGGGGAGCTGTTTTTT.

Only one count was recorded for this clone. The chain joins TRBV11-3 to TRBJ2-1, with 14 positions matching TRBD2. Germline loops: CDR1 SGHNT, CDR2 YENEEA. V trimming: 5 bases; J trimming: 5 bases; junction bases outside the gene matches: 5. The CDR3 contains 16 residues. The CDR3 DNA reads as TGTGCCAGCAGCCGACTAGCGGGGGGGAACCACAATGAGCAGTTCTTC. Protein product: CASSRLAGGNHNEQFF.

The CDR3 is CASSLLGQGLGEQYF. The CDR3 bases are TGTGCCAGCAGCTTGCTGGGACAGGGCTTAGGCGAGCAGTACTTC. The V call is TRBV5-6, the J call TRBJ2-7; 9 bases map to TRBD1. The trim removed 1 base at V and 6 bases at J, leaving 8 bases unmatched. Looked up from germline, CDR1 is SGHDT and CDR2 is YYEEEE. The CDR3 length is 15 residues.

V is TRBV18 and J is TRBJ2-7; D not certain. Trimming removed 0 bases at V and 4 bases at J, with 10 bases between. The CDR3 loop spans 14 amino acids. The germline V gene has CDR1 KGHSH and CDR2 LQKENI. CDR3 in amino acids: CASSPPSGTYEQYF. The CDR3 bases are TGTGCCAGCTCACCACCGTCAGGAACTTACGAGCAGTACTTC. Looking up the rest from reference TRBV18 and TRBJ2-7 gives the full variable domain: NAGVMQNPRHLVRRRGQEARLRCSPMKGHSHVYWYRQLPEEGLKFMVYLQKENIIDESGMPKERFSAEFPKEGPSILRIQQVVRGDSAAYFCASSPPSGTYEQYFGPGTRLTVT.

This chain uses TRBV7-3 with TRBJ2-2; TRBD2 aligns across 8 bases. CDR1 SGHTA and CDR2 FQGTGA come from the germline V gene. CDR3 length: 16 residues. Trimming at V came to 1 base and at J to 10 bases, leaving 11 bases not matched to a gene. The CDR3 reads CASSLNQRENREELFF. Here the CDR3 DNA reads TGTGCCAGCAGCTTAAACCAGCGGGAGAACAGAGAGGAGCTGTTTTTT.

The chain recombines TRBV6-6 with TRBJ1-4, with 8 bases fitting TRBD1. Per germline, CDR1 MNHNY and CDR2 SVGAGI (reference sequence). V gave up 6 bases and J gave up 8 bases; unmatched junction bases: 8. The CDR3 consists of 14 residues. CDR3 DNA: TGTGCCAGCAGACCAACAGGGGGTAGAGAAAAACTGTTTTTT. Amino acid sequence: CASRPTGGREKLFF.

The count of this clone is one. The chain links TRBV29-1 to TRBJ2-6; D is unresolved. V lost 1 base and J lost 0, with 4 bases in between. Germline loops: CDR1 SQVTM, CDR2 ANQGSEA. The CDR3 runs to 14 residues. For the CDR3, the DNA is TGCAGCGTTGAAGGAGTCTCTGGGGCCAACGTCCTGACTTTC. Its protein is CSVEGVSGANVLTF.

The CDR3 DNA reads TGTGCCAGTAGTATTAACGGGAACACTGAAGCTTTCTTT. The encoded protein is CASSINGNTEAFF. The V call is TRBV19, the J call TRBJ1-1; D uncertain. Germline V lookup: CDR1 LNHDA, CDR2 SQIVND (reference sequence). This CDR3 is 13 amino acids long. Trimming stripped 3 bases from V and 1 base from J, with 6 bases between.

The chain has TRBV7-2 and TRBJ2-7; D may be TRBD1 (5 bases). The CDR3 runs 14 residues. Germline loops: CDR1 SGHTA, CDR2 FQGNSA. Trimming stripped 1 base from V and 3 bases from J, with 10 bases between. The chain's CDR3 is CASSLGLGRYEQYF. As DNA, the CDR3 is TGTGCCAGCAGCTTAGGGCTGGGGCGCTACGAGCAGTACTTC.

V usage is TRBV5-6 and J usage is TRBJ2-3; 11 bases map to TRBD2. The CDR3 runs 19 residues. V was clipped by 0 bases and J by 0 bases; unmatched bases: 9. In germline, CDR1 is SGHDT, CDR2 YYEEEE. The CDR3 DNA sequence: TGTGCCAGCAGCTTGGTTGTAGCGGGAGGGCTGGGTAGCACAGATACGCAGTATTTT. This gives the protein CASSLVVAGGLGSTDTQYF.

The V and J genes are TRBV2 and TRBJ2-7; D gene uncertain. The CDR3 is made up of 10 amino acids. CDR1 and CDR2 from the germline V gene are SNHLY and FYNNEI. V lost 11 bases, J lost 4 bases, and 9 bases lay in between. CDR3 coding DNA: TGTGCCTCCCGAGGATACGAGCAGTACTTC. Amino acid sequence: CASRGYEQYF.

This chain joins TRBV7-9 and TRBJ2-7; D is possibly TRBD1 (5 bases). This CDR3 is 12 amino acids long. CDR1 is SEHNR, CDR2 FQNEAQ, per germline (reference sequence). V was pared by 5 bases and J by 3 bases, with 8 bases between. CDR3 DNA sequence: TGTGCCAGCAGCCAAGGGGACTACGAGCAGTACTTC. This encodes CASSQGDYEQYF.

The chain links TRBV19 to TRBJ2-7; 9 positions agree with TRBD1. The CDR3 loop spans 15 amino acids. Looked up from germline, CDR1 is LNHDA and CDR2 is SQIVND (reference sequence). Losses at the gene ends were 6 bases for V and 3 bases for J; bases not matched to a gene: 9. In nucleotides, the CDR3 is TGTGCCAGTAGGGCCCCCGGGACAGGGCTCTACGAGCAGTACTTC. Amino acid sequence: CASRAPGTGLYEQYF. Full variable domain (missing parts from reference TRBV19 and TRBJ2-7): DGGITQSPKYLFRKEGQNVTLSCEQNLNHDAMYWYRQDPGQGLRLIYYSQIVNDFQKGDIAEGYSVSREKKESFPLTVTSAQKNPTAFYLCASRAPGTGLYEQYFGPGTRLTVT.

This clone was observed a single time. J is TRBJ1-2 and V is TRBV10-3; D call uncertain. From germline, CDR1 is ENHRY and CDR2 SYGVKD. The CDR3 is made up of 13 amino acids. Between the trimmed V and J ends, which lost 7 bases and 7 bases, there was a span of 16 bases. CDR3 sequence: CAINEAEGGGYTF. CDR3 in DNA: TGTGCCATCAACGAGGCGGAGGGCGGTGGCTACACCTTC.

This CDR3 is CASSQGYRTDTQYF. The CDR3 region has the DNA TGTGCCAGCAGCCAAGGGTACCGCACAGATACGCAGTATTTT. The genes are TRBV16 and TRBJ2-3; D gene unclear. The V and J ends lost 2 bases and 1 base respectively, with 7 bases between them. CDR1 KGHSY and CDR2 FQNENV come from the germline V gene. This CDR3 is built from 14 residues.

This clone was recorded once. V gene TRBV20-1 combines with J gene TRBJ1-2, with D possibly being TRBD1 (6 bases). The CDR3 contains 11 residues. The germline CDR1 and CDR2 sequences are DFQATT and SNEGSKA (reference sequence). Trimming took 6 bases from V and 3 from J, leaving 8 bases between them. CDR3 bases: TGCAGTGCGAAGGGGGACTATGGCTACACCTTC. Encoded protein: CSAKGDYGYTF.

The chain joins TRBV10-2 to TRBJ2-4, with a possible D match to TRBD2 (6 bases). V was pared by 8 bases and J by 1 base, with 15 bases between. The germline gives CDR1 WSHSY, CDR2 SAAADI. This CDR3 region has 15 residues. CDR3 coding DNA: TGCGCCAGCCATACTGGAGGGCGGGCCAAAAACATTCAGTACTTC. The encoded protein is CASHTGGRAKNIQYF.

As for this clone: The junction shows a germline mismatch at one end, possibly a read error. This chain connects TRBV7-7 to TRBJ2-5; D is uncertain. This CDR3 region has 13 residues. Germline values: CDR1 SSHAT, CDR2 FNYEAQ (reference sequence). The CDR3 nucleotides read TGTGCTAGCAGCTTAAATGAGGTTAAGACCCAGTACTTC. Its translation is CASSLNEVKTQYF.

CDR3 sequence reads: CASSLVQNTGELFF. The CDR3 DNA sequence: TGCGCCAGCAGCTTGGTACAAAACACCGGGGAGCTGTTTTTT. The chain is built from TRBV5-1 and TRBJ2-2; D gene unclear. The CDR3 runs to 14 residues. Trimming pared 0 bases from V and 2 bases from J, leaving 5 bases between. Germline CDR1 and CDR2: SGHRS and YFSETQ.

The CDR3 is CASSLANALRAEAFF. As DNA, the CDR3 is TGCGCCAGCAGCTTGGCTAACGCGCTGAGGGCTGAAGCTTTCTTT. The chain couples TRBV5-1 to TRBJ1-1, with unresolved D. CDR1 is SGHRS and CDR2 is YFSETQ in the germline V gene. The CDR3 sequence is 15 residues long. The V gene lost 0 bases and the J gene lost 6 bases, with 15 bases spanning the gap. The whole variable domain, remainder taken from reference TRBV5-1 and TRBJ1-1, is KAGVTQTPRYLIKTRGQQVTLSCSPISGHRSVSWYQQTPGQGLQFLFEYFSETQRNKGNFPGRFSGRQFSNSRSEMNVSTLELGDSALYLCASSLANALRAEAFFGQGTRLTVV.

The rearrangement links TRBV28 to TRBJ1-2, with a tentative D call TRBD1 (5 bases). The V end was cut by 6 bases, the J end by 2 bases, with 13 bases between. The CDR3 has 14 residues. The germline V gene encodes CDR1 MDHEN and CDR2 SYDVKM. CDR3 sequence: CASSTGTANYGYTF. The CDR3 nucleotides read TGTGCCAGCAGCACCGGGACGGCCAACTATGGCTACACCTTC.

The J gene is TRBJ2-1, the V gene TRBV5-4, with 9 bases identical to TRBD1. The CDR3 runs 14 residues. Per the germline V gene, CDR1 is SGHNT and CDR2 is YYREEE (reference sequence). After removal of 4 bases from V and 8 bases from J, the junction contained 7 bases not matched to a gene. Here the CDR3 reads CASSPGQGRYEQFF. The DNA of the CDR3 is TGTGCCAGCAGCCCTGGACAGGGGAGGTATGAGCAGTTCTTC.

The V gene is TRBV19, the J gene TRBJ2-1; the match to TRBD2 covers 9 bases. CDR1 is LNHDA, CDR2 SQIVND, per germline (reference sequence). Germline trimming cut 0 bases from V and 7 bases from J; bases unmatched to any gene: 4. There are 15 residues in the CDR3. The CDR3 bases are TGTGCCAGTAGTATAGAAGGACTAGCGACAAATGAGCAGTTCTTC. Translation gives CASSIEGLATNEQFF. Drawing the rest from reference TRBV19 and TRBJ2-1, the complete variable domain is DGGITQSPKYLFRKEGQNVTLSCEQNLNHDAMYWYRQDPGQGLRLIYYSQIVNDFQKGDIAEGYSVSREKKESFPLTVTSAQKNPTAFYLCASSIEGLATNEQFFGPGTRLTVL.

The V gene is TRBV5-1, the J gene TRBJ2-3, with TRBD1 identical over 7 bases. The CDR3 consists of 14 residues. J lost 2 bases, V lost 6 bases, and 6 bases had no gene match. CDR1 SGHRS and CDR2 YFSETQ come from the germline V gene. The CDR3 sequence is CASTAGGYTDTQYF. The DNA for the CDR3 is TGCGCCAGCACGGCAGGGGGATACACAGATACGCAGTATTTT.

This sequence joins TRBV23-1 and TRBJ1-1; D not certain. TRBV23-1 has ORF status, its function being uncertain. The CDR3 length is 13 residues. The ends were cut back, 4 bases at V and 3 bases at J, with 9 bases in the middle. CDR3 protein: CASSPPADTEAFF. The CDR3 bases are TGCGCCAGCAGTCCCCCGGCGGACACTGAAGCTTTCTTT.